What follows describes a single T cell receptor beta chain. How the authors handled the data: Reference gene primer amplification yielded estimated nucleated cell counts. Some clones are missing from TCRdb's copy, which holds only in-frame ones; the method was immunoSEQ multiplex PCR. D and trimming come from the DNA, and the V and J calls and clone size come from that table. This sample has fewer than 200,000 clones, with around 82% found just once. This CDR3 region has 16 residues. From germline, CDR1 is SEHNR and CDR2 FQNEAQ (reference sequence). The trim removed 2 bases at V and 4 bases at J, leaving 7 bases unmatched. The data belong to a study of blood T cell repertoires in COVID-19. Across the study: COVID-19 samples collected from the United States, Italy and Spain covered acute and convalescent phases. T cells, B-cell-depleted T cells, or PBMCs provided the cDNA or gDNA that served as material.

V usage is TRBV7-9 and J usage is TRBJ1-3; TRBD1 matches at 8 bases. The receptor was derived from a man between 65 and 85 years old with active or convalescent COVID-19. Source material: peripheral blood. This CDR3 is CASSLKVRTGGNTIYF. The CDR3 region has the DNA TGTGCCAGCAGCTTAAAAGTCAGGACAGGGGGAAACACCATATATTTT.